One sample yielded the 11 T cell receptor beta chains listed below, sequenced in a study of early T cells in non-severe SARS-CoV-2 infection (TCRdb year 2021). The library came from 5' RACE. Sequencing was performed on a NextSeq 500. Starting from the raw public reads, TCRdb applied fastp trimming at Q25, assembled clones with MiXCR and retained in-frame beta chains. When rows share a CDR3 protein, they turn into one entry using the most common DNA and genes. The sample includes tens of thousands of distinct CDR3 sequences, with around 4.1% observed a single time. The ten largest make up roughly 5.5% of the sample. The sequenced material came from whole blood. These receptors originate from an adult who was a healthcare worker with PCR-confirmed SARS-CoV-2 infection or an uninfected control (not recorded which).

This clonotype came up many times. CDR3 in DNA: TGTGCCAGCAGTACCGACAGTGAAGCTTTCTTT. Its protein product is CASSTDSEAFF. V is TRBV12-3 or TRBV12-4 and J is TRBJ1-1, with D perhaps TRBD1 (5 bases). The CDR3 has 11 amino acids. V was cut by 5 bases and J by 7 bases, with 8 bases left in between.

There are many counts of this clonotype. The CDR3, as DNA: TGCAGTGCTAGTGAAGGGAAAGGGGAAAAACTGTTTTTT. Residues: CSASEGKGEKLFF. This sequence joins TRBV20-1 and TRBJ1-4; D is unclear. Germline V CDR1 and CDR2: DFQATT, SNEGSKA (reference sequence). There are 13 residues in the CDR3. Between the trimmed V and J ends, which lost 3 bases and 8 bases, there was a span of 13 bases.

This clonotype occurred many times. The chain recombines TRBV18 with TRBJ1-3; possibly TRBD1 for D (6 bases). The ends were cut back, 3 bases at V and 3 bases at J, with 15 bases in the middle. There are 16 residues in the CDR3. CDR1 and CDR2 from the germline V gene are KGHSH and LQKENI. The CDR3 spells CASSPPQGLLGNTIYF. The CDR3 DNA is TGTGCCAGCTCACCTCCTCAGGGGCTTCTTGGAAACACCATATATTTT.

The sample holds many counts of this clonotype. The V and J genes are TRBV5-1 and TRBJ2-7, with D possibly being TRBD1 or TRBD2 (5 bases each). The V end was cut by 6 bases, the J end by 2 bases, with 15 bases between. CDR3 length equals 14 residues. Germline-derived CDR1 and CDR2 are SGHRS and YFSETQ. The CDR3 region has the DNA TGCGCCAGCAAAGCGAGAGGGGAAACCTACGAGCAGTACTTC. Translating it yields CASKARGETYEQYF.

This clonotype was seen repeatedly, ten times or more. For the CDR3, the DNA is TGTGCCAGCAGCCCAGAGGGGAGGGGCCGACCGGAGACCCAGTACTTC. It codes for CASSPEGRGRPETQYF. The chain is built from TRBV3-1 and TRBJ2-5; 7 bases map to TRBD2. This CDR3 is built from 16 residues. The germline V gene has CDR1 LGHDT and CDR2 YNNKEL (reference sequence). After removal of 4 bases from V and 5 bases from J, the junction contained 13 bases not matched to a gene.

This clonotype has more than one count but fewer than ten. The chain carries TRBV29-1 and TRBJ1-2, with a possible D match to TRBD1 (5 bases). Germline lookup yields CDR1 SQVTM and CDR2 ANQGSEA. There are 14 residues in the CDR3. CDR3 loop: CSAGRGDPQNGYTF. The DNA of the CDR3 is TGCAGTGCGGGGAGGGGAGATCCGCAAAATGGCTACACCTTC.

This clonotype was counted ten times or more. V usage is TRBV30 and J usage is TRBJ2-3; no clear D. Germline CDR1 and CDR2: GTSNPN and SVGIG (reference sequence). This CDR3 comprises 12 residues. Trimming removed 5 bases from V and 4 bases from J, with 10 bases in between. For the CDR3, the DNA is TGTGCCTGGGCTAGAGTCTCAGATACGCAGTATTTT. Translating it yields CAWARVSDTQYF. The variable domain in full, with the rest retrieved from reference TRBV30 and TRBJ2-3, is SQTIHQWPATLVQPVGSPLSLECTVEGTSNPNLYWYRQAAGRGLQLLFYSVGIGQISSEVPQNLSASRPQDRQFILSSKKLLLSDSGFYLCAWARVSDTQYFGPGTRLTVL.

Many counts were recorded for this clonotype. The rearrangement uses TRBV15 and TRBJ2-5; the D is unclear. CDR1 and CDR2 (germline): LNHNV, YYDKDF (reference sequence). V was cut by 0 bases and J by 5 bases, with 13 bases left in between. The CDR3 totals 15 residues. The CDR3 coding sequence is TGTGCCACCAGCAGAGAGTATTCCAGCCCTGAGACCCAGTACTTC. Encoded protein: CATSREYSSPETQYF.

This clonotype was seen only a few times. The chain carries TRBV6-1 and TRBJ1-5; no clear D. The CDR3 is made up of 14 amino acids. Germline V gives CDR1 MNHNS, CDR2 SASEGT. Between the trimmed V and J ends, which lost 1 base and 6 bases, there was a span of 10 bases. Here the CDR3 reads CASSEGAAAQPQHF. CDR3 nucleotides: TGTGCCAGCAGTGAAGGGGCCGCAGCTCAGCCCCAGCATTTT.

In its sample, this clonotype was seen many times. The chain links TRBV7-6 to TRBJ2-7; no definite D call. V gave up 7 bases and J gave up 5 bases, with 9 bases separating them. CDR1 SGHVS and CDR2 FNYEAQ come from the germline V gene. The CDR3 has 11 amino acids. CDR3 sequence: CASTSCDEQYF. CDR3 nucleotide sequence: TGTGCCAGCACCAGCTGTGACGAGCAGTACTTC.

The sample holds a few counts of this clonotype. The rearrangement joins TRBV11-2 to TRBJ2-5; D may be TRBD2 (6 bases). The CDR3 length is 16 residues. The germline CDR1 and CDR2 sequences are SGHAT and FQNNGV. The V end was cut by 5 bases, the J end by 1 base, with 17 bases between. CDR3 residues: CASSLLGSGFQETQYF. The CDR3 nucleotides are TGTGCCAGCAGCCTGTTGGGAAGCGGGTTCCAAGAGACCCAGTACTTC.